This is a list of T cell receptor beta chains from one sample in a study of shared clonotypes between healthy human individuals. Here immunoSEQ multiplex PCR was the method, and the copy in TCRdb shows in-frame clones only, minus some. This table holds roughly 2.1 million clones, roughly 91% found once. The specimen sequenced was naive CD8+ T cells from PBMCs. These receptors originate from a man aged 18 to 29 in good health. Some clones in this sample may be carry-over from other donors' samples. Both conserved end residues are part of each CDR3. D genes are given only for firm matches. Clone size is given for some rows only: seen once, a few or many times, or a class if the clone is expanded.

>TRBJ2-7|TRBV11-2|NA|NA
TGTGCCAGCAGCAATTCCTACGAGCAGTACTTC
CASSNSYEQYF
>TRBJ2-3|TRBV7-9|NA|TRBD2
TGTGCCAGCAGCTTACCAGGATTGATCGCGGGAGGTCAAGATACGCAGTATTTT
CASSLPGLIAGGQDTQYF
>TRBJ2-3|TRBV11-2|NA|NA
TGTGCCAGCAGCCCCCGAGCGGGCGGGAACACAGATACGCAGTATTTT
CASSPRAGGNTDTQYF
>TRBJ2-3|TRBV4-3|NA|TRBD2
TGCGCCAGCAGCCAAGACCTCCTAACTAGCGGGAGATCCCCAGATACGCAGTATTTT
CASSQDLLTSGRSPDTQYF
>TRBJ2-1|TRBV28|NA|NA
TGTGCCAGCAGTACCGAAGGAGAAAGCTCCTACAATGAGCAGTTCTTC
CASSTEGESSYNEQFF
>TRBJ2-7|TRBV27|NA|TRBD2
TGTGCCAGCAGTTTACGGGCTAGCGGGAGCTACGAGCAGTACTTC
CASSLRASGSYEQYF
>TRBJ2-7|TRBV27|NA|NA
TGTGCCAGCAGTTTATCTGCTGGGGCCTACGAGCAGTACTTC
CASSLSAGAYEQYF
>TRBJ1-1|TRBV28|NA|NA
TGTGCCAGCAGTTTGATGCAAAACACTGAAGCTTTCTTT
CASSLMQNTEAFF
>TRBJ2-1|TRBV27|NA|TRBD1
TGTGCCAGCAGCTCTCAGACAGGGGTCAATGAGCAGTTCTTC
CASSSQTGVNEQFF
>TRBJ2-1|TRBV11-2|NA|NA
TGTGCCAGCAGCTCCTTGACGGCCCCTAGCTCCTACAATGAGCAGTTCTTC
CASSSLTAPSSYNEQFF
>TRBJ1-2|TRBV5-4|NA|NA
TGTGCCAGCGGAACTATACAGGGAATTTCCTATGGCTACACCTTC
CASGTIQGISYGYTF
>TRBJ1-2|TRBV5-1|NA|NA
TGCGCCAGCAGCTTGGAGGGTGGAGACTATGGCTACACCTTC
CASSLEGGDYGYTF
>TRBJ1-5|TRBV7-6|NA|NA
TGTGCCAGCAGCATATCTCGCGGTCAGCCCCAGCATTTT
CASSISRGQPQHF
>TRBJ1-6|TRBV6-5|NA|NA
TGTGCCAGCAGGGGGGCCCCGTATAATTCACCCCTCCACTTT
CASRGAPYNSPLHF
>TRBJ2-5|TRBV27|NA|TRBD2
TGTGCCAGCAGTCCCCACAGCGGGAGTATGGAAGAGACCCAGTACTTC
CASSPHSGSMEETQYF
>TRBJ2-7|TRBV27|once|TRBD1
TGTGCCAGCAGTGCACTTCGACAGGGCCTCCTCTCCTACGAGCAGTACTTC
CASSALRQGLLSYEQYF
>TRBJ2-7|TRBV28|NA|NA
TGTGCCAGCAGTTTTTCAGGGTCCGAGCAGTACTTC
CASSFSGSEQYF
>TRBJ2-5|TRBV5-1|NA|TRBD2
TGCGCCAGCAGCTTTACTAGCGGCATTGCCCAAGAGACCCAGTACTTC
CASSFTSGIAQETQYF
>TRBJ2-1|TRBV14|NA|TRBD2
TGTGCCAGCAGCCAAGACGTACTAGCGGGAGGAGATGGTGAGCAGTTCTTC
CASSQDVLAGGDGEQFF
>TRBJ2-7|TRBV10-3|NA|NA
TGTGCCATCAGTATTCTTAGCGGTCCCCAGTCCTACGAGCAGTACTTC
CAISILSGPQSYEQYF
>TRBJ2-1|TRBV28|NA|TRBD2
TGTGCCAGCAGCACCACAGCAGGGCGGGAGCTCTCCTACAATGAGCAGTTCTTC
CASSTTAGRELSYNEQFF
>TRBJ2-7|TRBV28|NA|TRBD1
TGTGCCAGCAGCAAGATTACAGGGGACGAGCAGTACTTC
CASSKITGDEQYF
>TRBJ1-4|TRBV28|NA|NA
TGTGCCAGCAGTTATGTTTTTGGGGGTGCTAATGAAAAACTGTTTTTT
CASSYVFGGANEKLFF
>TRBJ1-1|TRBV6-6|NA|TRBD1
TGTGCCAGCAGTCCCTCCGGGACAGGGGGGAACACTGAAGCTTTCTTT
CASSPSGTGGNTEAFF
>TRBJ2-7|TRBV21-1|NA|NA
TGTGCCAGCAGCAATCCCCGGGACACCTTCCCTTACGAGCAGTACTTC
CASSNPRDTFPYEQYF
>TRBJ2-1|TRBV6-5|NA|NA
TGTGCCAGCAGTTACAGGGTCGGGATGGAACAGTTCTTC
CASSYRVGMEQFF
>TRBJ2-1|TRBV27|NA|NA
TGTGCCAGCAGCCTTGTCATGAGCTCCTACAATGAGCAGTTCTTC
CASSLVMSSYNEQFF
>TRBJ2-1|TRBV9|NA|NA
TGTGCCAGCAGCGACGTTTCTGGCTCTGCGGGGATCTACAATGAGCAGTTCTTC
CASSDVSGSAGIYNEQFF
>TRBJ1-4|TRBV7-8|NA|NA
TGTGCCAGCAGCTTAGTCGGGCAGCTTGAAAAACTGTTTTTT
CASSLVGQLEKLFF
>TRBJ1-4|TRBV2|NA|NA
TGTGCCAGCACTACGGACAGATATAATGAAAAACTGTTTTTT
CASTTDRYNEKLFF
>TRBJ2-7|TRBV28|NA|NA
TGTGCCAGCAGTTTTACAGAGTACGAGCAGTACTTC
CASSFTEYEQYF
>TRBJ2-1|TRBV9|few|TRBD2
TGTGCCAGCAGCGTGGCTCCGGGACTAGCGGGAGAAGAGCAGTTCTTC
CASSVAPGLAGEEQFF
>TRBJ2-7|TRBV11-1|NA|NA
TGTGCCAGCAGCCTACAAGGGCGGGGCTACGAGCAGTACTTC
CASSLQGRGYEQYF
>TRBJ2-1|TRBV2|NA|NA
TGTGCCAGCAGCGAGGAATACAGGGAGGACAATGAGCAGTTCTTC
CASSEEYREDNEQFF
>TRBJ2-7|TRBV7-8|NA|NA
TGTGCCAGCAGCTGGGCGGCCGGGCTAACCTACGAGCAGTACTTC
CASSWAAGLTYEQYF
>TRBJ1-3|TRBV19|few|NA
TGTGCCACGGCGACCACAGGGAATAGCAGGAACACCATATATTTT
CATATTGNSRNTIYF
>TRBJ1-1|TRBV30|few|NA
TGTGCCTGGAGCCCCACGGGGGGTCCCGACCCTTTCTTT
CAWSPTGGPDPFF
>TRBJ2-6|TRBV9|NA|TRBD1
TGTGCCAGCAGTCCTACGGGGACAGGGGGGCATGGGGCCAACGTCCTGACTTTC
CASSPTGTGGHGANVLTF
>TRBJ1-1|TRBV6-5|NA|NA
TGTGCCAGCAGCAGGACAGAGAACACTGAAGCTTTCTTT
CASSRTENTEAFF
>TRBJ2-6|TRBV29-1|NA|TRBD1
TGCAGCGTAGAACAGGGGGCGCCTGGGGCCAACGTCCTGACTTTC
CSVEQGAPGANVLTF
>TRBJ1-5|TRBV27|NA|NA
TGTGCCAGCAGTTATGACAGGAGCAATCAGCCCCAGCATTTT
CASSYDRSNQPQHF
>TRBJ1-4|TRBV28|NA|NA
TGTGCCAGCAGTTTGATCCTAACAGGGCGCGGGGAAAAACTGTTTTTT
CASSLILTGRGEKLFF
>TRBJ2-7|TRBV7-9|NA|NA
TGTGCCAGCAGCTTGAGTTACCCCTACGAGCAGTACTTC
CASSLSYPYEQYF
>TRBJ2-1|TRBV13|NA|NA
TGTGCCAGCAGCCCAGGGGACAATGAGCAGTTCTTC
CASSPGDNEQFF
>TRBJ2-7|TRBV27|once|NA
TGTGCCAGCAGAGCGGGCCCGGCATCCTACGAGCAGTACTTC
CASRAGPASYEQYF
>TRBJ2-2|TRBV28|NA|TRBD1
TGTGCCAGCAACATGGACAGGGGTTCCGGGGAGCTGTTTTTT
CASNMDRGSGELFF
>TRBJ2-3|TRBV9|NA|NA
TGTGCCAGCAGCGTACCGTCCTGGCAGCCTGACACAGATACGCAGTATTTT
CASSVPSWQPDTDTQYF
>TRBJ2-2|TRBV7-2|NA|NA
TGTGCCAGCAGCTTTTATGTTCCCGGGGAGCTGTTTTTT
CASSFYVPGELFF